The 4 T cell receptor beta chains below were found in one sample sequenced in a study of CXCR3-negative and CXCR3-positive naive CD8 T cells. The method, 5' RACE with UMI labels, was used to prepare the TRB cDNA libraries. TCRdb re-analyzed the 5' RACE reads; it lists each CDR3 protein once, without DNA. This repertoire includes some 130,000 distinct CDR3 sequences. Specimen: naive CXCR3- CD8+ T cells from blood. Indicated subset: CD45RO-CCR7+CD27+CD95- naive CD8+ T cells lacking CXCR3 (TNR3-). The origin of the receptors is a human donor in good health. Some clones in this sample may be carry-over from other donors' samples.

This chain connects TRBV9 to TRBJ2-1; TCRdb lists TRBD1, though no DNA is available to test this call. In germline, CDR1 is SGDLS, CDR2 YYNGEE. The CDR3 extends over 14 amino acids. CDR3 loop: CASSVGGTVNEQFF.

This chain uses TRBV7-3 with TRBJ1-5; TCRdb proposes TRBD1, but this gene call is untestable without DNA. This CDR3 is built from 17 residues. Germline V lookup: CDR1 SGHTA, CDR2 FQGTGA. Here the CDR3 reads CASSFFDKDTANQPQHF.

CDR3 amino acids: CSVATENYGYTF. The chain carries TRBV29-1 and TRBJ1-2. The CDR3 runs 12 residues. Germline V gene sequence: CDR1 SQVTM, CDR2 ANQGSEA.

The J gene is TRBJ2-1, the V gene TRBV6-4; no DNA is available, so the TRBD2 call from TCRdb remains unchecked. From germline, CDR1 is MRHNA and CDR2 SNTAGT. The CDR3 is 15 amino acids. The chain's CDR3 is CASSDHAGGSDEQFF.